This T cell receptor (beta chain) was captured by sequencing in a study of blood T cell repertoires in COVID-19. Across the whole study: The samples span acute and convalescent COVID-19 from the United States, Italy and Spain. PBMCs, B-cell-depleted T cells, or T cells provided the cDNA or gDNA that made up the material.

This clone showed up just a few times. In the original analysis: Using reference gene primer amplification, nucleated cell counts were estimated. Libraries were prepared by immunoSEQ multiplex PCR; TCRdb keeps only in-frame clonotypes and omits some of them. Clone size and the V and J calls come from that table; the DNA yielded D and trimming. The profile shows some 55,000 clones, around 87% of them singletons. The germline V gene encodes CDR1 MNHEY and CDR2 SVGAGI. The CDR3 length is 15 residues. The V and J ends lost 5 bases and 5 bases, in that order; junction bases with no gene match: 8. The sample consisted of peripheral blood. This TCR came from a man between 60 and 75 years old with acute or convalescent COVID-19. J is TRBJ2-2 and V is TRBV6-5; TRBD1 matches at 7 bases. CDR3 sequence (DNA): TGTGCCAGCAGTCTAACAGGGGTAGGAACCGGGGAGCTGTTTTTT. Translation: CASSLTGVGTGELFF.